The T cell receptor (beta chain) under discussion was sequenced for a study of cytomegalovirus exposure and HLA in healthy donors. V was pared by 1 base and J by 2 bases, with 2 bases of the junction left unmatched. The CDR3 is 15 residues long. In germline, CDR1 is SGHTA, CDR2 FQGNSA. Comment on this clone: Its specificity is unknown.

Study-wide results and caveats: A later analysis linked a missense variant in DCLRE1C to the trimming of TCR beta V and J genes. An analysis that came later showed most CMV-associated TCR beta chains appearing HLA-restricted. In a later analysis, a genetic analysis reported fewer productive-TCR N-insertions in an Asian-associated ancestry cluster than the cohort average.

This PCR relied on a set of 60 Vbeta primers and 13 Jbeta primers. Method: immunoSEQ multiplex PCR; TCRdb's copy keeps in-frame clones and lacks some. The sample shows tens of thousands of clones, roughly 79% of them seen only once. The specimen was PBMCs. This receptor was obtained from a male donor in good health and CMV-seropositive. The genes are TRBV7-2 and TRBJ1-3; 7 positions match TRBD1. This chain's CDR3 is CASSLDGTAGNTIYF. The CDR3 nucleotides read TGTGCCAGCAGCTTAGACGGGACAGCTGGAAACACCATATATTTT.